This TCR beta chain derives from a study of cytomegalovirus exposure and HLA in healthy donors. CDR3 size: 13 residues. CDR1 and CDR2 (germline): SEHNR, FQNEAQ (reference sequence). The V end lost 2 bases, the J end lost 0 bases, and 5 bases lay between the germline ends. Study outcomes and limitations: A later analysis linked a missense variant in DCLRE1C to the trimming of TCR beta V and J genes. Sequencing artifact likely explains a cluster of highly shared sequence variants.

Vbeta (60) and Jbeta (13) primers were used in the PCR. Assay: immunoSEQ multiplex PCR; the TCRdb copy retains only in-frame clones and omits some. The sample includes around 200,000 clones, roughly 80% seen only once; the top ten take 0.6% to 0.7%. On this clone itself: The antigen is not known.

The material sequenced was PBMCs. This chain uses TRBV7-9 with TRBJ2-7; D not certain. The sequence was collected from a boy younger than 18 in good health and CMV-seronegative. This CDR3 reads CASSLSGSYEQYF. In DNA, the CDR3 is TGTGCCAGCAGCTTATCCGGCTCCTACGAGCAGTACTTC.